These T cell receptor beta chains were read from a single sample in a study of OX40 agonist ivuxolimab in advanced cancers. Clones were sequenced by immunoSEQ multiplex PCR, and TCRdb holds only the in-frame ones, with some missing. The sample records 55,000 to 70,000 clones, roughly nine tenths being singletons. Specimen: CD4+ or CD8+ T cells sorted from blood, collected in a trial of the OX40 agonist ivuxolimab. The receptors derive from an adult with an advanced solid tumor such as melanoma, head and neck, liver or kidney cancer. Both conserved end residues are part of each CDR3. The D gene is left open where the match is weak. Size is omitted from some rows. Given values are once, few, many or a class for expanded clones.

.,.,TRBJ2-7,TRBV2,CASGHTGYPYEQYF,TGTGCCAGCGGCCATACAGGGTATCCCTACGAGCAGTACTTC
.,TRBD2,TRBJ2-1,TRBV9,CASRASGGAMMSSYNEQFF,TGTGCCAGCAGGGCTAGCGGGGGGGCCATGATGAGCTCATACAATGAGCAGTTCTTC
.,.,TRBJ1-1,TRBV10-3,CAISEPDGQNTEAFF,TGTGCCATCAGTGAGCCTGACGGACAGAACACTGAAGCTTTCTTT
.,TRBD1,TRBJ2-1,TRBV6-1,CASRQGATYNEQIF,TGTGCCAGCAGACAGGGGGCAACCTACAATGAGCAGATCTTC
.,.,TRBJ1-1,TRBV12-2,CASRLDELGTCPPEAFF,TGTGCAAGTCGCTTAGACGAATTGGGCACCTGCCCACCCGAAGCTTTCTTT
.,TRBD1,TRBJ1-2,TRBV27,CASSIDRAHYGYTF,TGTGCCAGCAGCATCGACAGGGCGCACTATGGCTACACCTTC
.,.,TRBJ1-1,TRBV12-5,CASGRQILNTEAFF,TGTGCTAGTGGTAGACAGATCCTGAACACTGAAGCTTTCTTT
.,.,TRBJ2-2,TRBV21-1,CASSRTGISGELFF,TGTGCCAGCAGCCGGACAGGGATATCCGGGGAGCTGTTTTTT
.,.,TRBJ2-7,TRBV2,CASTYGYEQYF,TGTGCCAGCACCTATGGCTACGAGCAGTACTTC
.,.,TRBJ2-7,TRBV6-6,CASSSLTNTYEQYF,TGTGCCAGCAGTTCCCTCACGAACACCTACGAGCAGTACTTC
.,.,TRBJ2-7,TRBV5-1,CASSFRGGLHEQYF,TGCGCCAGCAGCTTCAGGGGGGGCCTCCACGAGCAGTACTTC
.,TRBD1,TRBJ2-1,TRBV7-6,CASSSTTGQFLYNEQFF,TGTGCCAGCAGCTCCACCACGGGACAGTTCCTCTACAATGAGCAGTTCTTC
once,.,TRBJ2-7,TRBV27,CASSFHRTDYEQYF,TGTGCCAGCAGTTTCCATCGGACAGATTACGAGCAGTACTTC
.,.,TRBJ1-4,TRBV7-9,CASSLGASGEKLFF,TGTGCCAGCAGCTTAGGGGCCAGTGGTGAAAAACTGTTTTTT
once,.,TRBJ2-3,TRBV27,CASSWGGYTDTQYF,TGTGCCAGCAGTTGGGGCGGGTACACAGATACGCAGTATTTT
.,.,TRBJ2-7,TRBV4-2,CASSQGAGEQYF,TGTGCCAGCAGCCAAGGGGCGGGAGAGCAGTACTTC
once,.,TRBJ2-5,TRBV10-3,CAISESARGLRTQYF,TGTGCCATCAGTGAGTCTGCCAGGGGCCTTAGGACCCAGTACTTC
.,.,TRBJ2-2,TRBV6-4,CASSEIWTRNTGELFF,TGTGCCAGCAGTGAGATTTGGACACGGAACACCGGGGAGCTGTTTTTT
once,.,TRBJ2-3,TRBV5-8,CASSLLGYTDTQYF,TGTGCCAGCAGCTTGCTGGGGTACACAGATACGCAGTATTTT
.,.,TRBJ1-4,TRBV6-5,CASRVLRGYEKLFF,TGTGCCAGCAGAGTACTGAGGGGCTATGAAAAACTGTTTTTT
.,TRBD1,TRBJ1-2,TRBV7-2,CASMETGGSDGYTF,TGTGCCAGCATGGAGACAGGGGGCTCGGATGGCTACACCTTC
once,TRBD2,TRBJ2-1,TRBV7-9,CASSFPPRTSVIHEQFF,TGTGCCAGCAGCTTCCCCCCCAGGACTAGCGTAATCCATGAGCAGTTCTTC
.,TRBD1,TRBJ1-2,TRBV6-5,CASSSGTGIDGYTF,TGTGCCAGCAGCTCCGGGACAGGGATCGATGGCTACACCTTC
medium-sized,.,TRBJ2-5,TRBV5-6,CASSLSAGRKTQYF,TGTGCCAGCAGCTTGTCGGCAGGGAGGAAGACCCAGTACTTC
.,.,TRBJ2-2,TRBV10-1,CASSDPGDTGELFF,TGCGCCAGCAGTGACCCAGGGGACACCGGGGAGCTGTTTTTT
.,.,TRBJ2-1,TRBV6-5,CASSYGDKQFF,TGTGCCAGCAGTTACGGTGATAAGCAGTTCTTC
.,TRBD1,TRBJ1-1,TRBV5-8,CASSPGQPSATEAFF,TGTGCCAGCAGCCCGGGACAGCCCTCGGCCACTGAAGCTTTCTTT
once,TRBD2,TRBJ2-7,TRBV5-4,CASSLRTRGVGEQYF,TGTGCCAGCAGCCTTCGGACTAGAGGGGTCGGGGAGCAGTACTTC
.,.,TRBJ2-7,TRBV7-9,CASSFPGPSYEQYF,TGTGCCAGCAGCTTCCCGGGGCCGTCCTACGAGCAGTACTTC
.,.,TRBJ1-1,TRBV30,CAWDDIGGTEAFF,TGTGCCTGGGACGACATAGGGGGGACTGAAGCTTTCTTT
.,.,TRBJ2-3,TRBV15,CATSGGAEDTQYF,TGTGCCACCAGCGGGGGGGCGGAAGATACGCAGTATTTT